The present TCR beta chain was sequenced within a study of blood T cell repertoires in COVID-19. Study information: Acute-phase and convalescent COVID-19 samples originated in the United States, Italy and Spain.

As processed by the authors: The assay estimated nucleated cells by amplifying reference gene primers. TCRdb keeps only in-frame clones here, not all; method: immunoSEQ multiplex PCR. Clone size and V and J calls were adopted from that table, with D and trimming inferred from the DNA. Of around 150,000 clones in the sample, over 75% are singletons; the top ten hold about 10%. Recovery among Cohort 3 donors was established by two negative PCRs, clearance, or symptom resolution. Sequencing input: PBMCs or T cells enriched from blood (not recorded which). The clonotype comes from a man aged 45-65 years who had recovered from COVID-19.

Here the CDR3 DNA reads TGTGCCACTGCTAGCGCCCAAGAGACCCAGTACTTC. Residues: CATASAQETQYF. The V gene is TRBV7-9, the J gene TRBJ2-5; weak D call: TRBD2 (6 bases). The CDR3 runs to 12 residues. Germline CDR1 and CDR2: SEHNR and FQNEAQ (reference sequence). V shed 10 bases and J shed 1 base, with 10 bases lying between them. Supplemented by reference TRBV7-9 and TRBJ2-5, the full variable domain reads DTGVSQNPRHKITKRGQNVTFRCDPISEHNRLYWYRQTLGQGPEFLTYFQNEAQLEKSRLLSDRFSAERPKGSFSTLEIQRTEQGDSAMYLCATASAQETQYFGPGTRLLVL.